These 9 T cell receptor beta chains were all obtained from the same sample, sequenced in a study of blood T cell repertoires in COVID-19. The protocol was immunoSEQ multiplex PCR, while the TCRdb copy is restricted to in-frame clones and leaves out a portion. The data contain approximately 480,000 clones, 87% of them singletons. Sample: PBMCs or T cells enriched from blood (not recorded which). Source of these receptors: a young woman who had recovered from COVID-19.

V is TRBV2 and J is TRBJ1-5; no clear D. CDR3 length equals 15 residues. CDR1 SNHLY and CDR2 FYNNEI come from the germline V gene. V was trimmed by 2 bases and J by 3 bases, leaving 11 bases between them. CDR3 DNA: TGTGCCAGCAGTGAATCGGGGTGGGACAATCAGCCCCAGCATTTT. This translates into CASSESGWDNQPQHF.

The J gene is TRBJ2-3, the V gene TRBV3-1 (or the pseudogene TRBV3-2), with D tentatively TRBD1 (6 bases). CDR1 is LGHDT, CDR2 YNNKEL, per germline (reference sequence). CDR3 length: 15 amino acids. The V end lost 5 bases, the J end lost 1 base, and 13 bases lay between the germline ends. CDR3 sequence reads: CASSVPGDGTDTQYF. Here the CDR3 DNA reads TGTGCCAGCAGCGTTCCAGGGGACGGCACAGATACGCAGTATTTT.

The chain uses TRBV11-2 and TRBJ1-5; 10 bases line up with TRBD1. The trim removed 6 bases at V and 5 bases at J, leaving 7 bases unmatched. This CDR3 contains 15 residues. CDR1 SGHAT and CDR2 FQNNGV come from the germline V gene. The CDR3 DNA follows: TGTGCCAGCAGTATACTGACAGGGGGCGATCAGCCCCAGCATTTT. It codes for CASSILTGGDQPQHF.

J is TRBJ1-4 and V is TRBV18; possible D gene TRBD1, 5 bases. CDR1 is KGHSH and CDR2 is LQKENI in the germline V gene. Trimming pared 6 bases from V and 8 bases from J, leaving 16 bases between. The CDR3 extends over 14 amino acids. CDR3 sequence (DNA): TGTGCCAGCTCTCAGGGTACCCACGGAGAAAAACTGTTTTTT. As protein: CASSQGTHGEKLFF. The full variable domain, its missing parts supplied by reference TRBV18 and TRBJ1-4, is NAGVMQNPRHLVRRRGQEARLRCSPMKGHSHVYWYRQLPEEGLKFMVYLQKENIIDESGMPKERFSAEFPKEGPSILRIQQVVRGDSAAYFCASSQGTHGEKLFFGSGTQLSVL.

This chain joins TRBV10-3 and TRBJ2-5; TRBD1 aligns across 10 bases. This CDR3 contains 14 residues. CDR1 and CDR2 from the germline V gene are ENHRY and SYGVKD. Germline trimming cut 8 bases from V and 5 bases from J; bases unmatched to any gene: 8. In DNA form, the CDR3 reads TGTGCCATCGGGGATGGGACAGGGGCCGAGACCCAGTACTTC. This sequence encodes CAIGDGTGAETQYF.

This chain joins TRBV7-3 and TRBJ2-3, with a possible D match to TRBD1 (5 bases). This CDR3 is built from 13 residues. V gave up 2 bases and J gave up 4 bases, with 7 bases separating them. The germline gives CDR1 SGHTA, CDR2 FQGTGA. The CDR3: CASSLVGPDTQYF. The DNA for the CDR3 is TGTGCCAGCAGCTTAGTGGGGCCAGATACGCAGTATTTT.

V is TRBV2 and J is TRBJ2-4; possible D gene TRBD2, 5 bases. Between the trimmed V and J ends, which lost 4 bases and 9 bases, there was a span of 16 bases. CDR1 SNHLY and CDR2 FYNNEI come from the germline V gene. This CDR3 is 14 amino acids long. Written as DNA, the CDR3 is TGTGCCAGCAGTGGACTCGGGGTCCCAGGCATTCAGTACTTC. Its translation is CASSGLGVPGIQYF.

This chain connects TRBV5-5 to TRBJ1-3; weak D call: TRBD1 (5 bases). CDR3 length: 17 amino acids. CDR1 is SGHKS and CDR2 is YYEKEE in the germline V gene (reference sequence). The germline V and J ends were trimmed by 4 bases and 4 bases, with 21 bases remaining between them. In DNA, the CDR3 is TGTGCCAGCAGCATGCTGGATTCAGGGCTGCGAGGAAACACCATATATTTT. Translation gives CASSMLDSGLRGNTIYF.

The chain recombines TRBV3-1 (or the pseudogene TRBV3-2) with TRBJ2-7; D possibly corresponds to TRBD2 (6 bases). Germline CDR1 LGHDT, CDR2 YNNKEL (reference sequence). The CDR3 totals 18 residues. The ends were cut back, 2 bases at V and 0 bases at J, with 20 bases in the middle. CDR3 loop: CASSQSIGGRRSSYEQYF. The CDR3 bases are TGTGCCAGCAGCCAATCCATCGGAGGGCGCCGTTCCTCCTACGAGCAGTACTTC.